The 2 T cell receptor beta chains given below trace back to one sample, sequenced in a study of shared clonotypes between healthy human individuals. Only in-frame clones appear in the TCRdb table, and some are missing; sequencing was by immunoSEQ multiplex PCR. The table includes roughly 1.5 million clones, approximately 98% detected once. The sample comprised naive CD4+ T cells sorted from blood. As for subset: CD45RA+ positively selected. These receptors came from a man in his thirties or forties in good health.

A single count supports this clone. The V gene is TRBV6-5, the J gene TRBJ2-1; 7 nucleotides agree with TRBD2. V lost 5 bases to trimming and J lost 8 bases; unmatched junction nucleotides: 9. This CDR3 spans 14 amino acids. The V gene's germline CDR1 is MNHEY and CDR2 SVGAGI. CDR3 nucleotide sequence: TGTGCCAGCAGTGACCGGACTAGGCGTGATGAGCAGTTCTTC. This encodes CASSDRTRRDEQFF.

V gene TRBV14 combines with J gene TRBJ1-5; D is perhaps TRBD1 (6 bases). Per the germline V gene, CDR1 is SGHDN and CDR2 is FVKESK. The CDR3 sequence is 20 residues long. Trimming left V 1 base short and J 2 bases short, with 24 bases between. CDR3 sequence: CASSQGTFMGGWTGNQPQHF. In DNA form, the CDR3 reads TGTGCCAGCAGCCAAGGAACGTTTATGGGGGGCTGGACGGGCAATCAGCCCCAGCATTTT.